The entry below describes one TCR beta chain. Its antigen is not known. The sample is drawn from a study of human versus mouse CDR3 diversity and MHC coevolution. Naive CD4 T cells, CD45RO-negative and CD62L-positive, were flow-sorted from PBMCs. J gave up 14 bases and V 4 bases, and 7 bases lay outside the gene matches. CDR3 length equals 12 residues. Looked up from germline, CDR1 is SNHLY and CDR2 is FYNNEI. Repertoires were generated with immunoSEQ multiplex PCR, while TCRdb's copy carries only in-frame clones and drops some. This sample has 86,000 or so clones, with roughly 95% found just once. Whole-study results and caveats: Among all groups, most of the three human donors showed least clonal inequality. By iCHAO1, human TCR beta clonotypes numbered about 1.5 million, the most.

Material for sequencing was naive CD4+ T cells from blood. Subset reported: CD45RO-negative CD62L-positive naive CD4 T cells. This clonotype was obtained from a person aged 25 to 69 in good health. This sequence joins TRBV2 and TRBJ1-2; TRBD1 aligns across 10 bases. CDR3 in amino acids: CASSGQGAEGTF. CDR3 nucleotides: TGTGCCAGCAGTGGACAGGGGGCGGAGGGGACCTTC.